One and the same sample provided the 28 T cell receptor beta chains below, sequenced in a study of blood T cell repertoires in COVID-19. The data were produced by immunoSEQ multiplex PCR, yet TCRdb's version contains in-frame clones alone and is incomplete. The data hold some 310,000 clones, with roughly 90% observed a single time. The sequencing input was peripheral blood. The source of these receptors is a woman under 40 with COVID-19, enrolled during active disease.

The chain carries TRBV3-1 (or the pseudogene TRBV3-2) and TRBJ2-1; 8 positions agree with TRBD2. Per germline, CDR1 LGHDT and CDR2 YNNKEL (reference sequence). J was trimmed by 3 bases and V by 2 bases; bases with no gene match: 6. CDR3 length: 16 amino acids. The CDR3 DNA reads TGTGCCAGCAGCCAACCCGAGACTAGCGACTACAATGAGCAGTTCTTC. Protein product: CASSQPETSDYNEQFF.

The chain uses TRBV7-2 and TRBJ2-7; tentatively, D is TRBD1 (6 bases). Per germline, CDR1 SGHTA and CDR2 FQGNSA. This CDR3 spans 14 amino acids. V gave up 1 base and J gave up 2 bases, with 9 bases separating them. The CDR3 DNA reads as TGTGCCAGCAGCTTAGTAGGACAGACCTACGAGCAGTACTTC. It codes for CASSLVGQTYEQYF.

The J gene is TRBJ1-1, the V gene TRBV19; 9 nucleotides align to TRBD1. V shed 5 bases, J shed 8 bases, and the junction held 15 bases outside the gene matches. This CDR3 contains 16 residues. CDR1 and CDR2 (germline): LNHDA, SQIVND (reference sequence). As DNA, the CDR3 is TGTGCCAGTAGTTCCCCTTCTACAGGGGGCGCATCCGAAGCTTTCTTT. It yields the protein CASSSPSTGGASEAFF.

V usage is TRBV5-6 and J usage is TRBJ2-7; 8 bases agree with TRBD2. This CDR3 contains 13 residues. J was trimmed by 5 bases and V by 4 bases; bases with no gene match: 5. CDR1 is SGHDT, CDR2 YYEEEE, per germline. The CDR3 nucleotides read TGTGCCAGCAGCCGCGGGACTAGGGACGAGCAGTACTTC. Residues: CASSRGTRDEQYF.

The chain couples TRBV5-1 to TRBJ2-1, with TRBD2 matching 8 bases. V gave up 0 bases and J gave up 3 bases; unmatched junction bases: 5. The V gene's germline CDR1 is SGHRS and CDR2 YFSETQ. This CDR3 region has 16 residues. The CDR3 nucleotides read TGCGCCAGCAGCTTGGGTTTGCGGGAGGACTACAATGAGCAGTTCTTC. Protein sequence: CASSLGLREDYNEQFF.

The chain employs TRBV5-6 and TRBJ1-4, with unresolved D. The CDR3 is made up of 15 amino acids. From germline, CDR1 is SGHDT and CDR2 YYEEEE. The germline V and J ends were trimmed by 0 bases and 3 bases, with 9 bases remaining between them. The CDR3 nucleotides are TGTGCCAGCAGCTTGGTGGGAGAGTCTAATGAAAAACTGTTTTTT. This gives the protein CASSLVGESNEKLFF. Filled out from reference TRBV5-6 and TRBJ1-4, the complete variable domain reads DAGVTQSPTHLIKTRGQQVTLRCSPKSGHDTVSWYQQALGQGPQFIFQYYEEEERQRGNFPDRFSGHQFPNYSSELNVNALLLGDSALYLCASSLVGESNEKLFFGSGTQLSVL.

The chain carries TRBV9 and TRBJ2-1; 8 nucleotides align to TRBD2. The CDR3 contains 18 residues. V lost 0 bases and J lost 8; bases outside the gene matches: 16. Germline lookup yields CDR1 SGDLS and CDR2 YYNGEE. Here the CDR3 DNA reads TGTGCCAGCAGCGTAGATCCCCGGACTAGCCGCCACCGCGATGAGCAGTTCTTC. This translates into CASSVDPRTSRHRDEQFF.

V gene TRBV7-9 combines with J gene TRBJ1-4, with 10 bases fitting TRBD1. CDR3 length equals 16 residues. V lost 1 base to trimming and J lost 6 bases; unmatched junction nucleotides: 5. CDR1 is SEHNR, CDR2 FQNEAQ, per germline (reference sequence). The CDR3 sequence: CASSLEGTGADEKLFF. Written as DNA, the CDR3 is TGTGCCAGCAGCTTAGAGGGGACAGGGGCCGATGAAAAACTGTTTTTT.

There are a few counts of this clone. An end of the junction does not agree with germline; a read error may underlie this. The genes are TRBV7-2 and TRBJ2-3; 9 bases align to TRBD2. This CDR3 contains 15 residues. Germline assignment: CDR1 SGHTA and CDR2 FQGNSA. The CDR3 loop reads CASSLAGTSTDTQYF. CDR3 in DNA: TGTGCCAGCAGCCTAGCGGGGACTAGCACAGATACGCAGTATTTT.

The genes are TRBV7-9 and TRBJ2-4; no reliable D call. The germline CDR1 and CDR2 sequences are SEHNR and FQNEAQ (reference sequence). V dropped 0 bases and J dropped 8 bases, with 14 bases sitting between them. This CDR3 is 15 amino acids long. The CDR3 region is CASSLAASAGYIQYF. The CDR3, as DNA: TGTGCCAGCAGCTTAGCGGCCTCGGCAGGTTACATTCAGTACTTC.

The V call is TRBV19, the J call TRBJ1-2; perhaps TRBD1 as D (5 bases). CDR1 and CDR2 (germline): LNHDA, SQIVND (reference sequence). The ends were cut back, 3 bases at V and 7 bases at J, with 15 bases in the middle. This CDR3 has 14 amino acids. CDR3 amino acids: CASSMEGIRGGYTF. The CDR3 region has the DNA TGTGCCAGTAGTATGGAGGGGATAAGAGGTGGCTACACCTTC.

The chain couples TRBV30 to TRBJ2-3; 11 positions agree with TRBD2. Germline values: CDR1 GTSNPN, CDR2 SVGIG (reference sequence). The CDR3 sequence is 16 residues long. Trimming took 2 bases from V and 2 from J; bases not matched to a gene: 6. The CDR3 bases are TGTGCCTGGAGTCCAGGACTAGCGGGCCCCACAGATACGCAGTATTTT. This translates into CAWSPGLAGPTDTQYF.

This chain connects TRBV3-1 (or the pseudogene TRBV3-2) to TRBJ1-2, with 7 positions matching TRBD1. Germline V lookup: CDR1 LGHDT, CDR2 YNNKEL (reference sequence). The CDR3 spans 15 residues. Trimming cost V 1 base and J 4 bases; bases outside gene matches: 6. CDR3: CASSQGLTGTYGYTF. The CDR3 coding sequence is TGTGCCAGCAGCCAAGGGTTGACAGGGACCTATGGCTACACCTTC.

V gene TRBV11-2 combines with J gene TRBJ2-7; TRBD1 aligns across 7 bases. The CDR3 spans 17 residues. The germline V gene has CDR1 SGHAT and CDR2 FQNNGV. Trimming at V came to 5 bases and at J to 1 base, leaving 14 bases not matched to a gene. The CDR3 reads CASSDYTRTGESYEQYF. The CDR3, as DNA: TGTGCCAGCAGCGATTATACCCGCACAGGGGAATCCTACGAGCAGTACTTC.

Notes on this clone: The same CDR3 also results from other DNA sequences found in this sample. The J gene is TRBJ1-6, the V gene TRBV29-1, with 10 bases that match TRBD1. The CDR3 extends over 13 amino acids. J was trimmed by 10 bases and V by 6 bases; bases with no gene match: 6. Looked up from germline, CDR1 is SQVTM and CDR2 is ANQGSEA. The chain's CDR3 is CSVRTGGDSPLHF. The CDR3 DNA reads as TGCAGCGTGCGGACAGGGGGTGACTCACCCCTCCACTTT.

The rearrangement uses TRBV19 and TRBJ2-1; the match to TRBD2 covers 11 bases. This CDR3 has 16 residues. V was clipped by 5 bases and J by 4 bases; unmatched bases: 7. Germline CDR1 reads LNHDA; CDR2 reads SQIVND (reference sequence). Written as DNA, the CDR3 is TGTGCCAGTAGTCCGTTAGCGGGAGGGGATTACAATGAGCAGTTCTTC. Its protein product is CASSPLAGGDYNEQFF.

The chain combines TRBV10-3 with TRBJ2-5, with TRBD2 identical over 12 bases. The CDR3 is 18 residues long. From germline, CDR1 is ENHRY and CDR2 SYGVKD. The ends lost 10 bases at V and 0 bases at J; junction bases unmatched: 15. CDR3 region: CATGDSGTSGQYQETQYF. For the CDR3, the DNA is TGTGCCACCGGGGACAGCGGGACTAGCGGGCAGTACCAAGAGACCCAGTACTTC.

The J gene is TRBJ2-1, the V gene TRBV5-8, with 14 bases aligning to TRBD2. CDR1 and CDR2 from the germline V gene are SGHTS and YDEGEE. This CDR3 comprises 16 residues. With V trimmed by 4 bases and J by 3 bases, 3 bases remained unmatched. The CDR3: CASSPGLAGVYNEQFF. The CDR3 DNA follows: TGTGCCAGCAGCCCGGGACTAGCGGGAGTCTACAATGAGCAGTTCTTC.

V and J are TRBV5-1 and TRBJ2-1; tentative D call: TRBD2 (6 bases). V lost 3 bases and J lost 3, with 19 bases in between. The CDR3 length is 17 residues. From germline, CDR1 is SGHRS and CDR2 YFSETQ. CDR3 sequence reads: CASSSTGVGGLYNEQFF. The CDR3 DNA reads TGCGCCAGCAGCTCTACGGGGGTGGGAGGCCTCTACAATGAGCAGTTCTTC.

This chain connects TRBV7-3 to TRBJ2-5; 9 positions agree with TRBD1. Germline V gene lookup returns CDR1 SGHTA and CDR2 FQGTGA. This CDR3 spans 16 amino acids. Losses at the gene ends were 0 bases for V and 5 bases for J; bases not matched to a gene: 7. The CDR3 loop is CASSLTATGGRETQYF. CDR3 DNA sequence: TGTGCCAGCAGCTTAACCGCGACAGGGGGTCGGGAGACCCAGTACTTC.

The chain carries TRBV25-1 and TRBJ1-2; D is perhaps TRBD1 (5 bases). The CDR3 loop spans 15 amino acids. Germline assignment: CDR1 MGHDK and CDR2 SYGVNS. The V and J ends lost 2 bases and 8 bases respectively, with 18 bases between them. CDR3 amino acids: CASSEQRQGGEGYTF. The DNA of the CDR3 is TGTGCCAGCAGTGAACAGAGGCAGGGAGGGGAAGGCTACACCTTC.

The J gene is TRBJ2-7, the V gene TRBV27, with TRBD2 matching 12 bases. CDR3 size: 17 residues. Trimming took 7 bases from V and 0 from J; bases not matched to a gene: 10. In germline, CDR1 is MNHEY, CDR2 SMNVEV (reference sequence). The CDR3 sequence: CASNPGTSGFSSYEQYF. For the CDR3, the DNA is TGTGCCAGCAATCCAGGGACTAGCGGGTTCAGCTCCTACGAGCAGTACTTC.

This chain uses TRBV10-3 with TRBJ2-1; 10 nucleotides line up with TRBD1. Germline CDR1 is ENHRY and CDR2 is SYGVKD. This CDR3 is 15 amino acids long. The ends lost 2 bases at V and 7 bases at J; junction bases unmatched: 5. CDR3: CAISEGDRGGNEQFF. The CDR3 nucleotides read TGTGCCATCAGTGAGGGGGACAGGGGTGGGAATGAGCAGTTCTTC.

The chain uses TRBV7-2 and TRBJ2-1; 13 bases match TRBD2. The V gene's germline CDR1 is SGHTA and CDR2 FQGNSA. V shed 5 bases, J shed 8 bases, and the junction held 9 bases outside the gene matches. The CDR3 runs to 16 residues. CDR3 DNA sequence: TGTGCCAGCAGCCCTCCGGGACTAGCGGGGTCCCATGAGCAGTTCTTC. This codes for CASSPPGLAGSHEQFF.

The V call is TRBV6-6, the J call TRBJ2-7, with D possibly TRBD1 on 6 matching bases. Germline lookup yields CDR1 MNHNY and CDR2 SVGAGI (reference sequence). Trimming took off 2 bases at V and 3 bases at J, with 14 bases between the two ends. This CDR3 comprises 15 residues. The DNA of the CDR3 is TGTGCCAGCAGTTACGGGGGCCTCGGCGGCTACGAGCAGTACTTC. Translated, it gives CASSYGGLGGYEQYF.

The CDR3 here is CASSSPLISGTGDEQFF. CDR3 nucleotide sequence: TGTGCCAGCAGCTCTCCCCTTATTTCCGGGACAGGGGATGAGCAGTTCTTC. The rearrangement joins TRBV7-9 to TRBJ2-1, with 10 bases fitting TRBD1. The CDR3 loop spans 17 amino acids. CDR1 is SEHNR, CDR2 FQNEAQ, per germline (reference sequence). Unmatched junction bases numbered 14, after V lost 4 bases and J lost 8 bases.

V gene TRBV19 combines with J gene TRBJ1-1, with a possible D match to TRBD1 (5 bases). The CDR3 sequence is 14 residues long. Per the germline V gene, CDR1 is LNHDA and CDR2 is SQIVND (reference sequence). V was trimmed by 5 bases and J by 1 base, leaving 11 bases between them. CDR3 sequence reads: CASSWRGRNTEAFF. CDR3 nucleotides: TGTGCCAGTAGTTGGAGGGGCCGGAACACTGAAGCTTTCTTT. Full variable domain (remainder filled in from reference TRBV19 and TRBJ1-1): DGGITQSPKYLFRKEGQNVTLSCEQNLNHDAMYWYRQDPGQGLRLIYYSQIVNDFQKGDIAEGYSVSREKKESFPLTVTSAQKNPTAFYLCASSWRGRNTEAFFGQGTRLTVV.

The V and J genes are TRBV7-2 and TRBJ1-1; TRBD1 matches 7 bases. The CDR3 is 13 residues long. The V gene end was trimmed by 5 bases and the J gene end by 3 bases; junction bases not matched to a gene: 3. CDR1 and CDR2 (germline): SGHTA, FQGNSA. In nucleotides, the CDR3 is TGTGCCAGCAGCCCACAGGGGTACACTGAAGCTTTCTTT. It specifies CASSPQGYTEAFF.